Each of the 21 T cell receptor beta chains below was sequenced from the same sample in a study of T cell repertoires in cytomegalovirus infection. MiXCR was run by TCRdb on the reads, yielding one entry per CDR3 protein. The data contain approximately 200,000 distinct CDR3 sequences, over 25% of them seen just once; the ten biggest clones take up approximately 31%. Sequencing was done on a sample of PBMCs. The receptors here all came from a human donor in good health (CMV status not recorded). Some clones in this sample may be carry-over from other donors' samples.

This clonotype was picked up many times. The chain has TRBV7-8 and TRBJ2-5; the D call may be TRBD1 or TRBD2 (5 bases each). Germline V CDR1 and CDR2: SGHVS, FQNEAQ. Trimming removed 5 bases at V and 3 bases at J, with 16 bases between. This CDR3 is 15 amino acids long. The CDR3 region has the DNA TGTGCCAGCAGCGAGGGGTACAACACGGAAGAGACCCAGTACTTC. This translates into CASSEGYNTEETQYF.

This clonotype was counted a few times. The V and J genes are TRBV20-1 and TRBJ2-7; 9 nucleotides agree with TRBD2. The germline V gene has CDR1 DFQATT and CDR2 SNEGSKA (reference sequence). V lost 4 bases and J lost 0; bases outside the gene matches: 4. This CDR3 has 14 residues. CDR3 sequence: CSANLRGGSYEQYF. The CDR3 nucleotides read TGCAGTGCTAATTTGCGGGGGGGCTCCTACGAGCAGTACTTC.

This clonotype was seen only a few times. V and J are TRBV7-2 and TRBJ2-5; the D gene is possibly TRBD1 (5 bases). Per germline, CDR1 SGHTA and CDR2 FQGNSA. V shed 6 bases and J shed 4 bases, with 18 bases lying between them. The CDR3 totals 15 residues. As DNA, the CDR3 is TGTGCCAGCAGAATGGTCCTGGGGCGAGGAGAGACCCAGTACTTC. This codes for CASRMVLGRGETQYF.

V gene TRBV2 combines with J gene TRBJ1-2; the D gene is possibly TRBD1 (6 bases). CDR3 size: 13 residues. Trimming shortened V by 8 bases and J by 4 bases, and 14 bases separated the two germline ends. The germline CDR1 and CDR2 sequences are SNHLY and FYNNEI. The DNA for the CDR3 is TGTGCCAGCGGGAGGGGGGAATTCTATGGCTACACCTTC. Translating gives CASGRGEFYGYTF.

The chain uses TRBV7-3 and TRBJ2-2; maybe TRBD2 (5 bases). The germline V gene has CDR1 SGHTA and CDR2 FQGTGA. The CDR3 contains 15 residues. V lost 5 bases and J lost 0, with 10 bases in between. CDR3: CASSPMRANTGELFF. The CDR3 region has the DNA TGTGCCAGCAGCCCCATGAGGGCGAACACCGGGGAGCTGTTTTTT.

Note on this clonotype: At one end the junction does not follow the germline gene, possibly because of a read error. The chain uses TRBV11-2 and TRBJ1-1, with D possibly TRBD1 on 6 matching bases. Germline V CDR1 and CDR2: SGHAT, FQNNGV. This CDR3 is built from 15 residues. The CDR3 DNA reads TGTGCCAGCAGCCCCCCAAGGACAGTGAACACTGATGCTTTCTTT. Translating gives CASSPPRTVNTDAFF.

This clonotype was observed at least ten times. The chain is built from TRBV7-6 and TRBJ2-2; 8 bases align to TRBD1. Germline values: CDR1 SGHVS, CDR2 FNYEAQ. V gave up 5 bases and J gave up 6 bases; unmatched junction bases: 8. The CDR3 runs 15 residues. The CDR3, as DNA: TGTGCCAGCAGCCCTCAATCGGGACAGGCCGGGGAGCTGTTTTTT. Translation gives CASSPQSGQAGELFF.

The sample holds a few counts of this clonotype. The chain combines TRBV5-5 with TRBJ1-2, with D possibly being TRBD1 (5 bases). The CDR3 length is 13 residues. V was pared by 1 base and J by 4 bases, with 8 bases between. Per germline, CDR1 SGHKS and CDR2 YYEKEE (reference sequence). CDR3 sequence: CASSLNTGYGYTF. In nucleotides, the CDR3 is TGTGCCAGCAGCTTGAATACAGGCTATGGCTACACCTTC.

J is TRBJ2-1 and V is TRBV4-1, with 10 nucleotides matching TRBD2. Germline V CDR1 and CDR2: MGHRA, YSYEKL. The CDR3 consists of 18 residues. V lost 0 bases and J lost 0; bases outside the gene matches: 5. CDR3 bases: TGCGCCAGCAGCCAAGAAACTAGCGGGGCCAGCTCCTACAATGAGCAGTTCTTC. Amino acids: CASSQETSGASSYNEQFF.

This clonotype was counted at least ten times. The CDR3: CATSPTVETSSYEQYF. The CDR3 DNA reads as TGTGCCACCAGCCCGACTGTTGAGACAAGCTCCTACGAGCAGTACTTC. The rearrangement uses TRBV15 and TRBJ2-7; D gene ambiguous. This CDR3 comprises 16 residues. Trimming removed 5 bases from V and 0 bases from J, with 17 bases in between. Germline CDR1 reads LNHNV; CDR2 reads YYDKDF (reference sequence).

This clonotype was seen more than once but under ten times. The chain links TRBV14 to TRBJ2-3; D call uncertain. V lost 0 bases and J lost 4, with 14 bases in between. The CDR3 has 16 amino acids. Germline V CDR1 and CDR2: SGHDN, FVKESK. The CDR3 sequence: CASSQDSGDQADTQYF. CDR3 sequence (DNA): TGTGCCAGCAGCCAAGATTCTGGGGATCAGGCAGATACGCAGTATTTT.

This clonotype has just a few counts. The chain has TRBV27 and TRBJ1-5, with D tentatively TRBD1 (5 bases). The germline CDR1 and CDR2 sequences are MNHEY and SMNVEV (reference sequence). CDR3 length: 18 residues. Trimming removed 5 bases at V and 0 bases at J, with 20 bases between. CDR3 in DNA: TGTGCCAGCAGTACCCAACCCCCGGAGACAGCTAGCAATCAGCCCCAGCATTTT. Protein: CASSTQPPETASNQPQHF.

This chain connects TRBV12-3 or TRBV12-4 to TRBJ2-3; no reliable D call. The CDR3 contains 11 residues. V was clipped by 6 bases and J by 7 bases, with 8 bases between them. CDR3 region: CASSRSYTQYF. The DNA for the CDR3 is TGTGCCAGCAGCCGCAGCTATACGCAGTATTTT.

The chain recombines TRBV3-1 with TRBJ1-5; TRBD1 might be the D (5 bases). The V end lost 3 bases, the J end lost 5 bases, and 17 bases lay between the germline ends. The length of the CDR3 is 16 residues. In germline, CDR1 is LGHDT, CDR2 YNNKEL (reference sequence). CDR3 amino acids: CASSHTEGGEDQPQHF. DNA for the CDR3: TGTGCCAGCAGCCACACGGAAGGAGGGGAGGATCAGCCCCAGCATTTT.

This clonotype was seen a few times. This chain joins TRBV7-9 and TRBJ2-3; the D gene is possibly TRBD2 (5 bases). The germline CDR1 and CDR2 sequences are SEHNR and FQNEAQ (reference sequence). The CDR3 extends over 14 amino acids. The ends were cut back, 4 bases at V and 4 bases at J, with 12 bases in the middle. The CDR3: CASSSLNGADTQYF. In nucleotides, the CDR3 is TGTGCCAGCAGCTCACTTAACGGGGCAGATACGCAGTATTTT.

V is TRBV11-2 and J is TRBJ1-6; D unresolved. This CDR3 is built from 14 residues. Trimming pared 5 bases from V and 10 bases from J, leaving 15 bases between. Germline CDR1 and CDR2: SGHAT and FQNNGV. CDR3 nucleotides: TGTGCCAGCAGCCCGACTAAAGAGGGCTCACCCCTCCACTTT. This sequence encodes CASSPTKEGSPLHF.

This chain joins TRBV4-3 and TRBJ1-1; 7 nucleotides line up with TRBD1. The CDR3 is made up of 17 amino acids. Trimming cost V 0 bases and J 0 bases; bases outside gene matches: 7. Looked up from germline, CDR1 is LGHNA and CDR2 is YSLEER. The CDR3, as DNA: TGCGCCAGCAGCCAAGAGGGGGACAGACACATGAACACTGAAGCTTTCTTT. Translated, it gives CASSQEGDRHMNTEAFF.

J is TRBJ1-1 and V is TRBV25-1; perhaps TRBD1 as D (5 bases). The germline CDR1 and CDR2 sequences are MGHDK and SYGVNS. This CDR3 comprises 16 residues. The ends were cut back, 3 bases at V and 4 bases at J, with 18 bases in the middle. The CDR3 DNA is TGTGCCAGCAGTGATGGGGCTCCCCAAGAAAGCACTGAAGCTTTCTTT. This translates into CASSDGAPQESTEAFF.

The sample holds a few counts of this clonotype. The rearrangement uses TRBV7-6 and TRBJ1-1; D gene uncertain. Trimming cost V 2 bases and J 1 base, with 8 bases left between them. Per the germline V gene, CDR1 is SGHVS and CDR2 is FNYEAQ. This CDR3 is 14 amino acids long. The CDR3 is CASSLTQRNTEAFF. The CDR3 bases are TGTGCCAGCAGCTTAACACAGAGGAACACTGAAGCTTTCTTT.

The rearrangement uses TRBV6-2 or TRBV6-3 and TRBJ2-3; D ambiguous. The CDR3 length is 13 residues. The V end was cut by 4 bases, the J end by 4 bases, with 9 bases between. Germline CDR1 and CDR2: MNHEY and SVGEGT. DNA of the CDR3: TGTGCCAGCAGTTGGCTATACTCAGATACGCAGTATTTT. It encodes CASSWLYSDTQYF.

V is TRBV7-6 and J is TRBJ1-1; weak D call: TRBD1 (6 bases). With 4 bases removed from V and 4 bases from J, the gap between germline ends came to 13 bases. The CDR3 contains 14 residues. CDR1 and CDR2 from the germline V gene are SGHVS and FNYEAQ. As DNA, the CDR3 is TGTGCCAGCAGCTCCCAACAGGGTCCCACTGAAGCTTTCTTT. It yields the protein CASSSQQGPTEAFF.